This record covers a single T cell receptor (beta chain). In terms of age and location, participants ranged from about 18 to 100 years and lived in 24 US areas. Assignments of participants to cohorts depended upon their own reported clinical history. The CDR3 extends over 13 amino acids. V gave up 0 bases and J gave up 7 bases, with 7 bases separating them. How the authors handled the data: Nucleated cell number was recorded as an estimate derived from reference gene primer amplification. Clones were read by immunoSEQ multiplex PCR, and TCRdb kept only the in-frame ones, dropping some. The V and J calls and clone size come from that table; D and trimming were worked out from the DNA. The sample holds over 250,000 clones, more than 70% seen once. This sample is part of a study of blood T cell repertoires in COVID-19. Whole-study context: The analysed material was cDNA or gDNA that came from T cells, B-cell-depleted T cells, or PBMCs.

This TCR was recovered from a woman in her sixties in a cohort exposed to, infected with or recovered from COVID-19 (not recorded which). This chain links TRBV12-3 or TRBV12-4 with TRBJ2-4; perhaps TRBD2 as D (5 bases). The source material was PBMCs or T cells enriched from blood (not recorded which). The CDR3 DNA is TGTGCCAGCAGTTTAGCGGGAGTGAACATTCAGTACTTC. Encoded protein: CASSLAGVNIQYF.